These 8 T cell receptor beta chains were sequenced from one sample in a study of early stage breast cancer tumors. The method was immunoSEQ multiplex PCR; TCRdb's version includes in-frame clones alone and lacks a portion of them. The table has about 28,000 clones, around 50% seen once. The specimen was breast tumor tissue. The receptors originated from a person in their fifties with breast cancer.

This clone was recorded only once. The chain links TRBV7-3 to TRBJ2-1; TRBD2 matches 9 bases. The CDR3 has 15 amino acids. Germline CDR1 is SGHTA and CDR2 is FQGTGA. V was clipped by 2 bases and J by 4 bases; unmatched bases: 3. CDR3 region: CASSLAGGYYNEQFF. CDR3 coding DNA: TGTGCCAGCAGCTTAGCGGGAGGGTATTACAATGAGCAGTTCTTC.

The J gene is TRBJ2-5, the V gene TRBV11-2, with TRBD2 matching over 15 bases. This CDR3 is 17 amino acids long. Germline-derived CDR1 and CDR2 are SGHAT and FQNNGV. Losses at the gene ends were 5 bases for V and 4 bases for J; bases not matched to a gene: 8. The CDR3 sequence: CASSPGTSGGNSETQYF. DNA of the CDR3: TGTGCCAGCAGCCCTGGGACTAGCGGGGGGAACTCAGAGACCCAGTACTTC.

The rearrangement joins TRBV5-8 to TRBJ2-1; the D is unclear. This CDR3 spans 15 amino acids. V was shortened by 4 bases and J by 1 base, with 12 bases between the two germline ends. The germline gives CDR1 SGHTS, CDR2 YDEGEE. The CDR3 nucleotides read TGTGCCAGCAGCACCGGTACGGCATCCTACAATGAGCAGTTCTTC. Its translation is CASSTGTASYNEQFF.

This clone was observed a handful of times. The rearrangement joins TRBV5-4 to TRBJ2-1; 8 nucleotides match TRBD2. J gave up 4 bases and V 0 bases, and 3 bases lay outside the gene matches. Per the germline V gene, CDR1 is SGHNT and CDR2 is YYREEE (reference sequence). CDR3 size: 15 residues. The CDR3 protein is CASSLGSGAYNEQFF. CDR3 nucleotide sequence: TGTGCCAGCAGCTTGGGTAGCGGGGCATACAATGAGCAGTTCTTC.

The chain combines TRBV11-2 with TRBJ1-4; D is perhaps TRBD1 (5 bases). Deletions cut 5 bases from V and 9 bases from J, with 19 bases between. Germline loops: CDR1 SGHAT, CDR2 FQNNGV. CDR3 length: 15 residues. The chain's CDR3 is CASSPAGGFLKKLFF. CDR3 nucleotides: TGTGCCAGCAGCCCAGCGGGGGGGTTTCTGAAAAAACTGTTTTTT. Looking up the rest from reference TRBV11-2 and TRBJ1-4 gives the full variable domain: EAGVAQSPRYKIIEKRQSVAFWCNPISGHATLYWYQQILGQGPKLLIQFQNNGVVDDSQLPKDRFSAERLKGVDSTLKIQPAKLEDSAVYLCASSPAGGFLKKLFFGSGTQLSVL.

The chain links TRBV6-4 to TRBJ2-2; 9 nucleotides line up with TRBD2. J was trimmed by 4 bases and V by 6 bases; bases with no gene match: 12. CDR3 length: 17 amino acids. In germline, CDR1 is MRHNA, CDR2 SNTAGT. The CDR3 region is CASSVWAGGPFTGELFF. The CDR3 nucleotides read TGTGCCAGCAGCGTATGGGCGGGAGGGCCTTTCACCGGGGAGCTGTTTTTT.

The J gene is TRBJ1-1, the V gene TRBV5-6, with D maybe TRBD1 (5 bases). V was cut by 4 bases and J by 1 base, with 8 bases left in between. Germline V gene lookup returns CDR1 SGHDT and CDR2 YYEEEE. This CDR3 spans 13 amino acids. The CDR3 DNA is TGTGCCAGCAGCAGGGACCAGAACACTGAAGCTTTCTTT. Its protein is CASSRDQNTEAFF.

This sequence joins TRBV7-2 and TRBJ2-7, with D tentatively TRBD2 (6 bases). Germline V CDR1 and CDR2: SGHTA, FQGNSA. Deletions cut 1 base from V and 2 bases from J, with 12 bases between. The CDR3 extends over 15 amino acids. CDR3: CASSLVGGEAYEQYF. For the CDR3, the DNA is TGTGCCAGCAGCTTAGTAGGTGGGGAGGCCTACGAGCAGTACTTC.